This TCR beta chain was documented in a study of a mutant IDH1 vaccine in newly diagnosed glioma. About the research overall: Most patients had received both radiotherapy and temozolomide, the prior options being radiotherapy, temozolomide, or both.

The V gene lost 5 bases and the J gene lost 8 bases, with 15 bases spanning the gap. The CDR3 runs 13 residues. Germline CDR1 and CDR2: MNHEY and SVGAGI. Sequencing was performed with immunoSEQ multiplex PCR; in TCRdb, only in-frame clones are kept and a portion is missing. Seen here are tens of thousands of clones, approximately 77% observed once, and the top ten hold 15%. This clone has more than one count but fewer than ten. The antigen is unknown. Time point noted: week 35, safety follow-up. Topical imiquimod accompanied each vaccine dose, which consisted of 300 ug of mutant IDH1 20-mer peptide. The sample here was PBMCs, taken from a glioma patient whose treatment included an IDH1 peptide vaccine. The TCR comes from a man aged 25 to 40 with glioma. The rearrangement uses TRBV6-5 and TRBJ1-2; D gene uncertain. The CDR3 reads CASSPLGSGGYTF. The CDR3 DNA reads TGTGCCAGCAGTCCCCTAGGCTCGGGCGGCTACACCTTC.